This T cell receptor beta chain was recovered during a study of Ad26.COV2.S vaccination and SARS-CoV-2 variants. Findings and limits, study-wide: Vaccine and placebo recipients had comparable breadth of non-spike TCRs.

Data came from immunoSEQ multiplex PCR; TCRdb stores just in-frame clones and leaves some out. The sample gives about 350,000 clones, 80% to 90% of which show up once; roughly 10% is in the top ten. Worth noting for this clone: The antigen is unknown.

Treatment given: 19 received Ad26.COV2.S at low or high dose, single or two shots; roughly five received placebo; per-sample allocation not given. After the first vaccine or placebo injection, samples were drawn on day 63. The CDR3 is 18 amino acids. The V and J ends lost 5 bases and 1 base, in that order; junction bases with no gene match: 13. Germline V gene sequence: CDR1 KGHSH, CDR2 LQKENI. This clonotype was obtained from a person between 18 and 59 years old who received the Ad26.COV2.S COVID-19 vaccine or a placebo. The chain combines TRBV18 with TRBJ2-2, with 7 bases lining up with TRBD1. This specimen was peripheral blood, taken in a trial of Ad26.COV2.S vaccine versus placebo. CDR3: CASSSNMPGQRNTGELFF. The CDR3 bases are TGTGCCAGCTCATCGAATATGCCGGGACAGAGGAACACCGGGGAGCTGTTTTTT.